This T cell receptor (beta chain) came from a study of cytomegalovirus exposure and HLA in healthy donors. Findings of the study overall: In an earlier analysis, most TCR beta V segments were productive about 90% or about 30% of the time. Among the sequence variants, a highly shared cluster was likely an artifact of sequencing.

The CDR3 is made up of 14 amino acids. Trimming took 6 bases from V and 5 from J; bases not matched to a gene: 8. From germline, CDR1 is MNHEY and CDR2 SVGAGI. This PCR relied on a set of 60 Vbeta primers and 13 Jbeta primers. Here immunoSEQ multiplex PCR was the method, and the copy in TCRdb shows in-frame clones only, minus some. Its table records 140,000 to 150,000 clones. About this clone: Its target is unknown.

The chain links TRBV6-5 to TRBJ1-2, with 8 bases identical to TRBD1. The origin of this receptor is a woman between 45 and 60 years old in good health and CMV-seronegative. Sequencing used PBMCs. The chain's CDR3 is CASRRGQGAYGYTF. CDR3 DNA sequence: TGTGCCAGCAGGAGGGGGCAGGGGGCGTATGGCTACACCTTC.